The rows below give T cell receptor beta chains drawn from one sample of a study of cytomegalovirus exposure and HLA in healthy donors. TCRdb's copy holds only in-frame clones and misses some; the assay was immunoSEQ multiplex PCR. In the table there are roughly 120,000 clones, over 70% of which are singletons. The sample taken for sequencing was PBMCs. The receptor set was obtained from a female donor in good health and CMV-seropositive. CDR3s include the opening cysteine and the closing phenylalanine or tryptophan. Each record gives: CDR3 DNA, CDR3 protein, D gene, clone size, V gene, J gene. A D gene is named only where the DNA matches it firmly. Clone size is given for some rows only: seen once, a few or many times, or a class if the clone is expanded.

DNA: TGTGCCAGCAGCTTAAACCAGGTTCCCTCCTACGAGCAGTACTTC
CDR3: CASSLNQVPSYEQYF
D: NA
size: NA
V: TRBV7-9
J: TRBJ2-7

DNA: TGTGCCAGTCACCCTGGACAACAAAGGAGCAATCAGCCCCAGCATTTT
CDR3: CASHPGQQRSNQPQHF
D: NA
size: NA
V: TRBV19
J: TRBJ1-5

DNA: TGTGCCAGCAGTGAGCCGGGGGGCTACGAGCAGTACTTC
CDR3: CASSEPGGYEQYF
D: TRBD2
size: NA
V: TRBV6-1
J: TRBJ2-7

DNA: TGCGCCAGCAGCTTAGGGGTAGCGGGTAGCACAGATACGCAGTATTTT
CDR3: CASSLGVAGSTDTQYF
D: TRBD2
size: NA
V: TRBV5-1
J: TRBJ2-3

DNA: TGTGCCAGCAGCTTAATTCCGGGGGAAGCTTTCTTT
CDR3: CASSLIPGEAFF
D: NA
size: NA
V: TRBV7-3
J: TRBJ1-1

DNA: TGTGCCAGCAGCTTAGCGTTGACAGGGGGTTCACCCCTCCACTTT
CDR3: CASSLALTGGSPLHF
D: TRBD1
size: NA
V: TRBV7-9
J: TRBJ1-6

DNA: TGTGCCAGCAGTTACTCGGGTACTAGGGGCCTAGGGGGAGCTTTCTTT
CDR3: CASSYSGTRGLGGAFF
D: NA
size: once
V: TRBV6-5
J: TRBJ1-1

DNA: TGCGCCAGCAGCTTGGCAGCTAGCGGGGACGAGCAGTACTTC
CDR3: CASSLAASGDEQYF
D: TRBD2
size: once
V: TRBV5-1
J: TRBJ2-7

DNA: TGCGCCAGCAGCCTGTTTTTGGGCGGGATAGGGGAGCTGTTTTTT
CDR3: CASSLFLGGIGELFF
D: NA
size: NA
V: TRBV4-1
J: TRBJ2-2

DNA: TGCGCCAGCAGCCCCGGACAGACCACAGATACGCAGTATTTT
CDR3: CASSPGQTTDTQYF
D: NA
size: NA
V: TRBV5-1
J: TRBJ2-3

DNA: TGTGCCAGCAGTCCGACTGACTATACGAACACTGAAGCTTTCTTT
CDR3: CASSPTDYTNTEAFF
D: NA
size: few
V: TRBV2
J: TRBJ1-1

DNA: TGTGCCAGTAGTATTTGGGGTGCGGGCACCTACGAGCAGTACTTC
CDR3: CASSIWGAGTYEQYF
D: NA
size: NA
V: TRBV19
J: TRBJ2-7

DNA: TGTGCCAGCAGCTCCGGGGGCGGGGGGACAGATACGCAGTATTTT
CDR3: CASSSGGGGTDTQYF
D: TRBD2
size: NA
V: TRBV7-9
J: TRBJ2-3

DNA: TGTGCCAGCAGCTGGACAGGGAACACTGAAGCTTTCTTT
CDR3: CASSWTGNTEAFF
D: TRBD1
size: NA
V: TRBV7-3
J: TRBJ1-1

DNA: TGTGCCAGTAGCAGGGGGTCGGTCGGAGAAAAACTGTTTTTT
CDR3: CASSRGSVGEKLFF
D: TRBD1
size: NA
V: TRBV19
J: TRBJ1-4

DNA: TGCGCCAGCAGCGAAGGACAGGGCGGCACTGAAGCTTTCTTT
CDR3: CASSEGQGGTEAFF
D: TRBD1
size: NA
V: TRBV5-1
J: TRBJ1-1

DNA: TGTGCCACCAGCACCTCGGGAACAACTAATGAAAAACTGTTTTTT
CDR3: CATSTSGTTNEKLFF
D: NA
size: NA
V: TRBV15
J: TRBJ1-4

DNA: TGTGCCAGCAGTCCCTCGACAGGACACTATGGCTACACCTTC
CDR3: CASSPSTGHYGYTF
D: NA
size: NA
V: TRBV27
J: TRBJ1-2

DNA: TGCGCCAGCAGCTTGACTAGCGGGGCCTACAATGAGCAGTTCTTC
CDR3: CASSLTSGAYNEQFF
D: TRBD2
size: few
V: TRBV5-1
J: TRBJ2-1

DNA: TGTGCCAGCAGTCTTGCGGGGGCCGGATACAATGAGCAGTTCTTC
CDR3: CASSLAGAGYNEQFF
D: NA
size: NA
V: TRBV11-2
J: TRBJ2-1

DNA: TGCAGCGCCCTGTTATTGAGAGCGGGGGGCGGGGAGCTGTTTTTT
CDR3: CSALLLRAGGGELFF
D: TRBD2
size: few
V: TRBV29-1
J: TRBJ2-2

DNA: TGTGCCAGCGGGACGGTCAGCTCCTACGAGCAGTACTTC
CDR3: CASGTVSSYEQYF
D: NA
size: NA
V: TRBV10-3
J: TRBJ2-7

DNA: TGTGCCTCTCGGGACACCTACGGGGAGCTGTTTTTT
CDR3: CASRDTYGELFF
D: NA
size: NA
V: TRBV6-5
J: TRBJ2-2

DNA: TGTGCCAGCAGCTTGGACACGACCAACGTCCTGACTTTC
CDR3: CASSLDTTNVLTF
D: NA
size: NA
V: TRBV5-6
J: TRBJ2-6

DNA: TGTGCCAGCAGTTCCGGGACTGCCTATCACAACTATGGCTACACCTTC
CDR3: CASSSGTAYHNYGYTF
D: NA
size: NA
V: TRBV6-5
J: TRBJ1-2

DNA: TGTGCCACCAGCAGAGTTAGCCCAACTAATGAAAAACTGTTTTTT
CDR3: CATSRVSPTNEKLFF
D: NA
size: NA
V: TRBV15
J: TRBJ1-4

DNA: TGTGCCAGTAGTAGTCGAAGGGGGCCCACTGAAGCTTTCTTT
CDR3: CASSSRRGPTEAFF
D: TRBD1
size: NA
V: TRBV19
J: TRBJ1-1

DNA: TGTGCCAGCTCAGCCGACAGGAACACTGAAGCTTTCTTT
CDR3: CASSADRNTEAFF
D: NA
size: NA
V: TRBV18
J: TRBJ1-1

DNA: TGCGCCAGCAGTCAATCTTCAGTGGGCAGTATTCAGTACTTC
CDR3: CASSQSSVGSIQYF
D: NA
size: NA
V: TRBV23-1
J: TRBJ2-4

DNA: TGTGCCAGCAGCTTGGGGGGGCTGAACACTGAAGCTTTCTTT
CDR3: CASSLGGLNTEAFF
D: NA
size: NA
V: TRBV7-9
J: TRBJ1-1

DNA: TGTGCCAGCAGCAGGGGACAGCCGGATGGCTACACCTTC
CDR3: CASSRGQPDGYTF
D: NA
size: NA
V: TRBV21-1
J: TRBJ1-2

DNA: TGTGCCAGCTCACTTGGACAGGGCAGCTCTGGAAACACCATATATTTT
CDR3: CASSLGQGSSGNTIYF
D: TRBD1
size: NA
V: TRBV18
J: TRBJ1-3

DNA: TGCGCCAGCAGCCATCCAGGATCTAACTATGGCTACACCTTC
CDR3: CASSHPGSNYGYTF
D: NA
size: once
V: TRBV5-1
J: TRBJ1-2

DNA: TGTGCCATCAGTCCCACAGGGGGCAATCAGCCCCAGCATTTT
CDR3: CAISPTGGNQPQHF
D: TRBD1
size: NA
V: TRBV10-3
J: TRBJ1-5

DNA: TGTGCCAGCAGCTTAATGGTGTACAGGGCGAGCATTGAGCAGTTCTTC
CDR3: CASSLMVYRASIEQFF
D: NA
size: NA
V: TRBV7-8
J: TRBJ2-1

DNA: TGTGCCAGCAAAGCATTAGACGGGTTAACTGAAGCTTTCTTT
CDR3: CASKALDGLTEAFF
D: NA
size: few
V: TRBV2
J: TRBJ1-1

DNA: TGTGCCAGCAGCTTAGTAGGGGGAGTCGGCGCCGGGGAGCTGTTTTTT
CDR3: CASSLVGGVGAGELFF
D: NA
size: NA
V: TRBV7-8
J: TRBJ2-2

DNA: TGTGCCAGCAGTAAACAGGTTACCTACGAGCAGTACTTC
CDR3: CASSKQVTYEQYF
D: NA
size: NA
V: TRBV6-1
J: TRBJ2-7

DNA: TGTGCCAGCAGCTTAGTGGGACAGGGGGCTTTGGAGACCCAGTACTTC
CDR3: CASSLVGQGALETQYF
D: TRBD1
size: NA
V: TRBV7-9
J: TRBJ2-5

DNA: TGTGCCAGCAGCTTTGGCCCGCCTAACTATGGCTACACCTTC
CDR3: CASSFGPPNYGYTF
D: NA
size: NA
V: TRBV7-2
J: TRBJ1-2

DNA: TGCGCCAGCAGCCCCGCCCCGGGACAGGGATTTTTGTCACCCCTCCACTTT
CDR3: CASSPAPGQGFLSPLHF
D: TRBD1
size: NA
V: TRBV5-1
J: TRBJ1-6

DNA: TGTGCCAGCAGCCCCCGGGCAACTAATGAAAAACTGTTTTTT
CDR3: CASSPRATNEKLFF
D: NA
size: NA
V: TRBV9
J: TRBJ1-4

DNA: TGTGCCAGCTCACGACAAAGCTCAGGGGGCGGAGACACTGAAGCTTTCTTT
CDR3: CASSRQSSGGGDTEAFF
D: TRBD1
size: NA
V: TRBV18
J: TRBJ1-1